These 2 T cell receptor beta chains came from one sample sequenced in a study of shared T cell receptors in the human thymus. Sequencing was performed with immunoSEQ multiplex PCR; in TCRdb, only in-frame clones are kept and a portion is missing. The top ten clones hold approximately 0.013% of a sample with approximately 490,000 clones, around 82% of them seen once. The same data also contributed to another study, on human thymus T cells.

Input material: thymocytes. Every receptor here comes from a boy less than two years old with a congenital heart defect.

The rearrangement links TRBV30 to TRBJ1-1, with TRBD1 as a possible D gene (6 bases). V dropped 0 bases and J dropped 4 bases, with 24 bases sitting between them. The CDR3 sequence is 18 residues long. Germline V gives CDR1 GTSNPN, CDR2 SVGIG (reference sequence). CDR3 sequence: CAWSVTKRKSGESTEAFF. CDR3 coding DNA: TGTGCCTGGAGTGTAACCAAACGAAAATCAGGGGAGAGCACTGAAGCTTTCTTT.

This chain links TRBV9 with TRBJ2-7, with D maybe TRBD2 (5 bases). Trimming removed 1 base at V and 3 bases at J, with 8 bases between. Germline V gene sequence: CDR1 SGDLS, CDR2 YYNGEE. The CDR3 runs 13 residues. CDR3 region: CASSVRELYEQYF. Here the CDR3 DNA reads TGTGCCAGCAGCGTAAGGGAGCTCTACGAGCAGTACTTC.